This T cell receptor beta chain was identified in a study of blood T cell repertoires in COVID-19. Participants were aged about 18 to 100 years, lived in over 20 US areas, and enrolled virtually. Symptom resolution, clearance, or two negative PCRs marked the recovered donors of Cohort 3. This clone was counted between two and nine times. The ends were cut back, 3 bases at V and 3 bases at J, with 9 bases in the middle. Looked up from germline, CDR1 is SGDLS and CDR2 is YYNGEE. This CDR3 spans 13 amino acids. Authors' methods: The authors estimated nucleated cell counts from reference gene primer amplification. Sequencing was performed with immunoSEQ multiplex PCR; in TCRdb, only in-frame clones are kept and a portion is missing. The V and J calls and clone size are taken from that table; D and trimming were inferred from the DNA. The data contain some 200,000 clones, approximately 85% of them seen just once; the ten biggest clones take up around 11%.

Sequencing input: PBMCs or T cells enriched from blood (not recorded which). The sequence was collected from a man aged 35-49 years who had recovered from COVID-19. This chain uses TRBV9 with TRBJ1-2; D not resolved. The CDR3 here is CASSGSRDYGYTF. The CDR3 nucleotides read TGTGCCAGCAGCGGGTCGAGGGACTATGGCTACACCTTC.